The rows below give T cell receptor beta chains drawn from one sample of a study of blood T cell repertoires in COVID-19. The data were produced by immunoSEQ multiplex PCR, yet TCRdb's version contains in-frame clones alone and is incomplete. The sample consists of about 270,000 clones, roughly 91% of them appearing once. Sequenced sample: PBMCs or T cells enriched from blood (not recorded which). Receptor source: a woman aged 40-49 years with acute COVID-19. CDR3s include the opening cysteine and the closing phenylalanine or tryptophan. D genes are given only for firm matches.

j_call d_call v_call cdr3_aa cdr3_nt
TRBJ2-1 NA TRBV14 CASSQDLGQVYNEQFF TGTGCCAGCAGCCAGGATTTGGGACAAGTCTACAATGAGCAGTTCTTC
TRBJ2-2 NA TRBV11-3 CASSLQGYSTGELFF TGTGCCAGCAGCTTACAGGGGTACAGCACCGGGGAGCTGTTTTTT
TRBJ2-4 NA TRBV3-1/TRBV3-2 CASSQERGYIQYF TGTGCCAGCAGCCAAGAACGGGGTTACATTCAGTACTTC
TRBJ1-4 NA TRBV21-1 CASAGTGNEKLFF TGTGCCAGCGCTGGGACAGGGAATGAAAAACTGTTTTTT
TRBJ1-1 TRBD1 TRBV7-2 CASSLGVLGTANTEAFF TGTGCCAGCAGCTTAGGGGTCCTAGGGACAGCGAACACTGAAGCTTTCTTT
TRBJ1-4 NA TRBV30 CAWSKGGAANEKLFF TGTGCCTGGAGTAAAGGGGGGGCTGCTAATGAAAAACTGTTTTTT
TRBJ1-1 NA TRBV28 CASSSGVEGAFF TGTGCCAGCAGTTCAGGGGTTGAGGGAGCTTTCTTT
TRBJ1-5 NA TRBV6-2/TRBV6-3 CASSWGGGGNQPQHF TGTGCCAGCAGTTGGGGTGGGGGGGGCAATCAGCCCCAGCATTTT
TRBJ1-2 TRBD1 TRBV19 CASSSSGTGRNYGYTF TGTGCCAGTAGTTCCTCCGGGACAGGGAGGAACTATGGCTACACCTTC
TRBJ2-1 NA TRBV28 CASSLSKPGHRSKFF TGTGCCAGCAGTTTATCGAAACCGGGACACAGATCTAAGTTCTTC
TRBJ1-2 TRBD1 TRBV5-4 CASKAGGNYGYTF TGTGCCAGCAAGGCAGGGGGAAATTATGGCTACACCTTC